This T cell receptor (beta chain) was documented in a study of T cell changes during pregnancy in multiple sclerosis. The protocol was immunoSEQ multiplex PCR, while the TCRdb copy is restricted to in-frame clones and leaves out a portion. The profile shows some 70,000 clones, around 92% of them singletons. The length of the CDR3 is 16 residues. V gave up 5 bases and J gave up 5 bases; unmatched junction bases: 13. CDR1 SEHNR and CDR2 FQNEAQ come from the germline V gene (reference sequence). This TCR was sampled from a female donor in good health, enrolled as a control in a pregnancy study. This sample comprised CD8+ T cells from peripheral blood mononuclear cells, obtained in the third trimester of pregnancy. This sequence joins TRBV7-9 and TRBJ1-2; 8 bases match TRBD1. This chain's CDR3 is CASSVDPGQVIYGYTF. Written as DNA, the CDR3 is TGTGCCAGCAGCGTAGACCCGGGACAGGTCATATATGGCTACACCTTC.